This T cell receptor (beta chain) was documented in a study of cytomegalovirus exposure and HLA in healthy donors. On the study more broadly: One earlier analysis, a look at roughly 170 million T cells, found some 120 million unique TCR beta sequences. Study findings and constraints: The analysis excluded some indistinguishable V segments, including TRBV6-2 and TRBV6-3.

The table lists this clone with a few counts. Its antigen is not known. Both 60 Vbeta primers and 13 Jbeta primers went into the PCR. Assay: immunoSEQ multiplex PCR; the TCRdb copy retains only in-frame clones and omits some. The sample shows 150,000 to 200,000 clones, 60% to 85% of them seen only once. CDR3 length: 13 residues. Germline V gene sequence: CDR1 SGHRS, CDR2 YFSETQ. With 8 bases removed from V and 9 bases from J, the gap between germline ends came to 18 bases. Sequencing used PBMCs. V and J are TRBV5-1 and TRBJ2-1; D not resolved. The sequence derives from a woman aged 45-65 years in good health and CMV-seropositive. CDR3: CASSLGPPREQFF. The CDR3 nucleotides read TGCGCCAGTTCACTTGGGCCCCCCCGTGAGCAGTTCTTC.